This TCR beta chain came from a study of T cell repertoires in cytomegalovirus infection (dated by TCRdb to about 2019). For the wider study: The HLA type of each donor mattered for the analysis, because public TCR beta signatures pointed to carriage of CMV infection along with the matching HLA type.

Instrument on record: Illumina HiSeq 1500. Using fastp at Q25 and MiXCR, TCRdb reprocessed the public reads and kept productive beta chains. Each CDR3 protein appears once, grouped with its most common genes and DNA. The sample table holds 150,000 to 200,000 distinct CDR3 sequences, of which 15% to 20% were seen once. Around 3.1% of the sample is held by the ten biggest clonotypes. Overall study results and their limits: The ex vivo response was dominated by HLA-C-restricted CMV-specific TCR beta clonotypes, which also provided the single most frequent clonotype in two of eight donors. Cumulative frequency of public TCR beta family members discriminated carriers of CMV infection plus the relevant HLA type in this cohort and an independent roughly 320-donor cohort.

The CDR3, cysteine through phenylalanine, is 13 amino acids long. Just CDR3 DNA is preserved here, 39 bases in frame from base 1. CDR1 and CDR2, looked up from the germline V gene, are SGHTA and FQGTGA. Trimming costs V 5 bases and J 4 bases, and their ends lie 10 bases apart. This clonotype was detected many times. Its target antigen remains unknown. No base quality information exists; no much larger clone differs at one position. The sequence came from a human donor in good health (CMV status not recorded). Some clones in this sample may be carry-over from other donors' samples. Sequenced: PBMCs. The sequence joins TRBV7-3 to TRBJ2-3; TRBD2 is possibly the D segment (6 matching bases). Here is the DNA: TGTGCCAGCAGCAACGGGGGTTCAGATACGCAGTATTTT. The resulting protein is CASSNGGSDTQYF. With the rest looked up from the reference TRBV7-3 and TRBJ2-3 genes rather than sequenced, the full variable domain is GAGVSQTPSNKVTEKGKYVELRCDPISGHTALYWYRQSLGQGPEFLIYFQGTGAADDSGLPNDRFFAVRPEGSVSTLKIQRTERGDSAVYLCASSNGGSDTQYFGPGTRLTVL.